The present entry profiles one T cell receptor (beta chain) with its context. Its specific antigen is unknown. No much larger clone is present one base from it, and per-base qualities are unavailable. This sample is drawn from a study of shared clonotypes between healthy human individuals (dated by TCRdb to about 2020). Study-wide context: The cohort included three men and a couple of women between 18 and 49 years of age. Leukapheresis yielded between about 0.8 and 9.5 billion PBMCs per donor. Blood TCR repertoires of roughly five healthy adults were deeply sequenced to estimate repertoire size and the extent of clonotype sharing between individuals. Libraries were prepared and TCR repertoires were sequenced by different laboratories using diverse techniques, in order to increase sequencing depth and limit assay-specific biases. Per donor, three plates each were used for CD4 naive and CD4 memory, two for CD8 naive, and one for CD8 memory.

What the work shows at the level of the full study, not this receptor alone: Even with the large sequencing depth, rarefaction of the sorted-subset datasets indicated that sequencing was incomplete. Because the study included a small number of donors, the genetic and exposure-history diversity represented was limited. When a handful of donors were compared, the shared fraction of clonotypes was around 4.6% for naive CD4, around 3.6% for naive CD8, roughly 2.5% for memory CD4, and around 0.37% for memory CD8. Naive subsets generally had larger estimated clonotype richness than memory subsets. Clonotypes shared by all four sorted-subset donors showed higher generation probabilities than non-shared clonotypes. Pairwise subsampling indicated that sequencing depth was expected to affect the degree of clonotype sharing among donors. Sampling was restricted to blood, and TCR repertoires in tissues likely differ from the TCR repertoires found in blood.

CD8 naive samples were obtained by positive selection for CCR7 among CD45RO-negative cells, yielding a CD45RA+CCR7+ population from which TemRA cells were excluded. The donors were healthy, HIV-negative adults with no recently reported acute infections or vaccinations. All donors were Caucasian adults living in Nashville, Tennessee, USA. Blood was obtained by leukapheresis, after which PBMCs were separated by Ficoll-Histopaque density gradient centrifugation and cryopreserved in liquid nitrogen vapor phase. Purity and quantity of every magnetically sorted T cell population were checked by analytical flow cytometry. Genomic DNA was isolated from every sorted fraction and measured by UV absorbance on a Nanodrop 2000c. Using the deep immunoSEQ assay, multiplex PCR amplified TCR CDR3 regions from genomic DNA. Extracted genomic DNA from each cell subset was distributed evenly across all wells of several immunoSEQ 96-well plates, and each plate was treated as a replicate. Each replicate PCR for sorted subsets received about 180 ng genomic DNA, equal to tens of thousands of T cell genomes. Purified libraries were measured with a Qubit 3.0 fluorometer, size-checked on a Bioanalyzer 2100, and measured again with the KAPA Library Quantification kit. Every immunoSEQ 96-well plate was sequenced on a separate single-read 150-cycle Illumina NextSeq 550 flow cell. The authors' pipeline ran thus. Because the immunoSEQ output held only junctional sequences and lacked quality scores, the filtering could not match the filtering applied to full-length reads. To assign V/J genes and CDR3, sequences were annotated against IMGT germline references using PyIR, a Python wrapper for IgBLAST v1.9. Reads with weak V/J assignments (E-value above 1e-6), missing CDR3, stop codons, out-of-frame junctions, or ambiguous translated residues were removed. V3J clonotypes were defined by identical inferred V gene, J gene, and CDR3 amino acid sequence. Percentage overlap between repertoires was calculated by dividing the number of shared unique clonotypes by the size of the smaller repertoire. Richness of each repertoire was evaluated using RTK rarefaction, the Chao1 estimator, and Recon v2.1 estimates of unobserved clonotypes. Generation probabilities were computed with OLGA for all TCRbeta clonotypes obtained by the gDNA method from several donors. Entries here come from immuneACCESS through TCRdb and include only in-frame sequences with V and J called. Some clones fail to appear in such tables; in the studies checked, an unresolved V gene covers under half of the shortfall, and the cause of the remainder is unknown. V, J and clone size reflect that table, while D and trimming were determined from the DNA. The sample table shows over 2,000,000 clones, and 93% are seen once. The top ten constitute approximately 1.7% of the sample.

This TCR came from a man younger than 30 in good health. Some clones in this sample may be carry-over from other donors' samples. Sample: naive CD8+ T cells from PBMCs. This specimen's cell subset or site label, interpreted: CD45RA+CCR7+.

In nucleotide form, the sequence is TGCAGCATTGGGGTTGGTGGCGGAGGTTACGAGCAGTACTTC. The resulting protein is CSIGVGGGGYEQYF. The chain is encoded by TRBV29-1 joined to TRBJ2-7, and TRBD2 may be the D gene, going by 5 matching bases. The cysteine opens and the phenylalanine closes a CDR3 of 14 amino acids. Left in the record is the CDR3 DNA by itself, 42 bases read in frame from the first base. CDR1 and CDR2, looked up from the germline V gene, are SQVTM and ANQGSEA. Relative to germline, V is 8 bases shorter and J is 4 bases shorter, with 21 bases between their ends.